This TCR beta chain was recorded in a study of PD-1 blockade in classical Hodgkin lymphoma. No patient escaped relapse after autologous stem cell transplantation, and brentuximab vedotin exposure varied. The CDR3 consists of 14 residues. With 5 bases removed from V and 4 bases from J, the gap between germline ends came to 12 bases. Germline assignment: CDR1 MNHNY and CDR2 SVGAGI (reference sequence). A word on this clone: Its antigen is not known.

Study results and limitations: Healthy donors were reported to have higher baseline TCR diversity than newly diagnosed patients.

Sequencing was performed with immunoSEQ multiplex PCR; in TCRdb, only in-frame clones are kept and a portion is missing. The table shows about 97,000 clones, with around 80% occurring only once. The sample here was peripheral blood mononuclear cells (PBMCs), taken at baseline. V gene TRBV6-6 combines with J gene TRBJ2-1; the D is unclear. The TCR was taken from a human donor with classical Hodgkin lymphoma. The CDR3 nucleotides read TGTGCCAGCAGTCCCTCGCTAGGATACAATGAGCAGTTCTTC. It codes for CASSPSLGYNEQFF.